These T cell receptor beta chains were read from a single sample in a study of T cell responses to AZD1222 COVID-19 vaccine. Repertoires were generated with immunoSEQ multiplex PCR, while TCRdb's copy carries only in-frame clones and drops some. The sample has about 140,000 clones; over 75% are singletons. Source: peripheral blood, taken on day 0 of AZD1222 vaccination. These receptors came from an adult in good health. The CDR3 runs from the conserved cysteine through the conserved F or W. The D gene is left open where the match is weak. Size is stated for part of the rows, as once, few or many counts, or as a class when the clone is expanded.

d_gene: TRBD1; j_gene: TRBJ2-1; v_gene: TRBV10-3; len: 17; abundance: -; CDR3aa: CAISESRGTGGLNEQFF; CDR3nt: TGTGCCATCAGTGAGTCGAGGGGGACAGGGGGGCTGAATGAGCAGTTCTTC
d_gene: TRBD1; j_gene: TRBJ1-1; v_gene: TRBV7-2; len: 15; abundance: -; CDR3aa: CASSLQGAVFTEAFF; CDR3nt: TGTGCCAGCAGCTTACAGGGGGCGGTTTTCACTGAAGCTTTCTTT
d_gene: -; j_gene: TRBJ2-7; v_gene: TRBV6-1; len: 15; abundance: -; CDR3aa: CASSEAVTGAYEQYF; CDR3nt: TGTGCCAGCAGTGAAGCTGTGACAGGAGCCTACGAGCAGTACTTC
d_gene: -; j_gene: TRBJ1-6; v_gene: TRBV7-9; len: 15; abundance: -; CDR3aa: CASSLGAAANSPLHF; CDR3nt: TGTGCCAGCAGCTTAGGGGCAGCAGCTAATTCACCCCTCCACTTT
d_gene: -; j_gene: TRBJ1-5; v_gene: TRBV10-3; len: 13; abundance: -; CDR3aa: CAISDGEHQPQHF; CDR3nt: TGTGCCATCAGTGATGGGGAACATCAGCCCCAGCATTTT
d_gene: -; j_gene: TRBJ2-2; v_gene: TRBV6-5; len: 13; abundance: once; CDR3aa: CASSYPLAGELFF; CDR3nt: TGTGCCAGCAGTTACCCTCTCGCCGGGGAGCTGTTTTTT
d_gene: -; j_gene: TRBJ1-1; v_gene: TRBV3-1/TRBV3-2; len: 14; abundance: -; CDR3aa: CASSQESGTSEAFF; CDR3nt: TGTGCCAGCAGCCAAGAGTCCGGGACATCTGAAGCTTTCTTT
d_gene: -; j_gene: TRBJ1-1; v_gene: TRBV6-6; len: 12; abundance: -; CDR3aa: CASSPFGTEAFF; CDR3nt: TGTGCCAGCAGCCCTTTTGGCACTGAAGCTTTCTTT
d_gene: -; j_gene: TRBJ2-1; v_gene: TRBV29-1; len: 15; abundance: -; CDR3aa: CSSGRGFSSYNEQFF; CDR3nt: TGCAGCTCAGGGAGAGGGTTTAGCTCCTACAATGAGCAGTTCTTC
d_gene: TRBD1; j_gene: TRBJ2-2; v_gene: TRBV3-1/TRBV3-2; len: 18; abundance: -; CDR3aa: CASSQVHGTELHTGELFF; CDR3nt: TGTGCCAGCAGCCAAGTGCACGGGACAGAGTTACACACCGGGGAGCTGTTTTTT
d_gene: TRBD2; j_gene: TRBJ2-3; v_gene: TRBV11-2; len: 15; abundance: -; CDR3aa: CASSPLAGGSDTQYF; CDR3nt: TGTGCCAGCAGCCCACTAGCGGGAGGGTCAGATACGCAGTATTTT
d_gene: -; j_gene: TRBJ1-1; v_gene: TRBV27; len: 14; abundance: -; CDR3aa: CASSRGGGVIGTFF; CDR3nt: TGTGCCAGCAGTCGGGGAGGGGGTGTAATTGGAACTTTCTTT
d_gene: TRBD1; j_gene: TRBJ1-3; v_gene: TRBV7-9; len: 15; abundance: -; CDR3aa: CASSFWDRIGNTIYF; CDR3nt: TGTGCCAGCAGCTTTTGGGACAGGATTGGAAACACCATATATTTT
d_gene: -; j_gene: TRBJ2-7; v_gene: TRBV6-2/TRBV6-3; len: 13; abundance: few; CDR3aa: CASSYLQNYEQYF; CDR3nt: TGTGCCAGCAGTTACCTGCAGAACTACGAGCAGTACTTC
d_gene: TRBD2; j_gene: TRBJ2-1; v_gene: TRBV11-2; len: 15; abundance: -; CDR3aa: CASSPTSDGGNEQFF; CDR3nt: TGTGCCAGCAGCCCAACTAGCGACGGTGGAAATGAGCAGTTCTTC
d_gene: TRBD1; j_gene: TRBJ1-1; v_gene: TRBV6-5; len: 16; abundance: -; CDR3aa: CASSLDRGGLYTEAFF; CDR3nt: TGTGCCAGCAGTTTAGACAGGGGGGGACTTTACACTGAAGCTTTCTTT
d_gene: -; j_gene: TRBJ2-5; v_gene: TRBV19; len: 12; abundance: -; CDR3aa: CASSTLGETQYF; CDR3nt: TGTGCCAGTAGTACTCTAGGAGAGACCCAGTACTTC
d_gene: TRBD2; j_gene: TRBJ2-3; v_gene: TRBV7-7; len: 15; abundance: -; CDR3aa: CASSLTSGGTDTQYF; CDR3nt: TGTGCTAGCAGCTTGACTAGCGGGGGAACAGATACGCAGTATTTT
d_gene: TRBD1; j_gene: TRBJ2-3; v_gene: TRBV5-6; len: 16; abundance: -; CDR3aa: CASSIYRGRGTDTQYF; CDR3nt: TGTGCCAGCAGCATCTACAGGGGGCGGGGCACAGATACGCAGTATTTT
d_gene: TRBD1; j_gene: TRBJ2-1; v_gene: TRBV7-2; len: 16; abundance: -; CDR3aa: CASSPDRGRGRNEQFF; CDR3nt: TGTGCCAGCAGCCCCGACAGGGGCAGAGGGAGGAATGAGCAGTTCTTC
d_gene: -; j_gene: TRBJ2-4; v_gene: TRBV5-8; len: 14; abundance: -; CDR3aa: CASSLAQQQNIQYF; CDR3nt: TGTGCCAGCAGCTTGGCCCAACAACAAAACATTCAGTACTTC
d_gene: TRBD2; j_gene: TRBJ2-1; v_gene: TRBV15; len: 15; abundance: once; CDR3aa: CATSRGLAGGNEQFF; CDR3nt: TGTGCCACCAGCAGAGGGTTAGCGGGAGGGAATGAGCAGTTCTTC